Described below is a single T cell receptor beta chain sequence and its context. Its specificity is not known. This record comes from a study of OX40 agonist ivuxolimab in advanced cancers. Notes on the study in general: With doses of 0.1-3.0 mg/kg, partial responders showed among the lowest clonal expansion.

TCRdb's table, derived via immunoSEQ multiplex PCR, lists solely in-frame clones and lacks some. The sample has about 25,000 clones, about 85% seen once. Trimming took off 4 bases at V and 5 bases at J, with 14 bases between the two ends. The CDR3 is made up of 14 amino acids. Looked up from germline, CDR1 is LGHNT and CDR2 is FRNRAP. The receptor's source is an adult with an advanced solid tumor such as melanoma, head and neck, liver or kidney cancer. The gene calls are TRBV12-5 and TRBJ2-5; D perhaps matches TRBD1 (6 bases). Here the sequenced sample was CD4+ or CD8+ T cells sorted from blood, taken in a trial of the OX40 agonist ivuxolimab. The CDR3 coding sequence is TGTGCTAGTGGTTCACAGGGTACGGGGGAGACCCAGTACTTC. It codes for CASGSQGTGETQYF.